The 2 T cell receptor beta chains below come from one sample, sequenced in a study of blood T cell repertoires in COVID-19. The table came from immunoSEQ multiplex PCR; TCRdb's copy has only in-frame clones and leaves some out. The sample carries 130,000 to 150,000 clones, approximately 87% recorded once. The sample comprised PBMCs or T cells enriched from blood (not recorded which). These receptors were obtained from a man in his 60s who had recovered from COVID-19.

This rearrangement joins TRBV10-3 to TRBJ2-5; 14 positions agree with TRBD2. CDR3 length: 15 amino acids. With 7 bases clipped from V and 3 bases from J, the junction kept 4 bases outside the gene matches. Germline lookup yields CDR1 ENHRY and CDR2 SYGVKD. CDR3 bases: TGTGCCATCATGGGGACTAGCGGGGGAAAAGAGACCCAGTACTTC. Protein: CAIMGTSGGKETQYF.

The chain is built from TRBV2 and TRBJ1-1; D is perhaps TRBD1 (5 bases). Germline V gives CDR1 SNHLY, CDR2 FYNNEI. CDR3 length: 14 amino acids. Deletions cut 8 bases from V and 1 base from J, with 14 bases between. As DNA, the CDR3 is TGTGCCAGCGATAACAGAGACAGGAACACTGAAGCTTTCTTT. Translation: CASDNRDRNTEAFF.